This entry features one TCR beta chain sequence. The antigen is unknown. The source of the sample is a study of T cell responses to AZD1222 COVID-19 vaccine. Data came from immunoSEQ multiplex PCR; TCRdb stores just in-frame clones and leaves some out. The sample has 95,000 to 100,000 clones; about 89% are singletons. Second doses at about 4 or about 12 weeks were pooled. CDR3 length equals 15 residues. V was cut by 2 bases and J by 3 bases, with 12 bases left in between. Germline CDR1 is SGHDT and CDR2 is YYEEEE. Study observations and caveats: Increases in Spike-specific TCR breadth and depth were seen after two AZD1222 doses. Researchers report vaccine-associated CD4 TCRs spanning spike, with dominance at 160-218 and 743-854. Baseline seropositives among AZD1222 recipients totaled only 5 to 7.

The sequence was collected from an adult who received the AZD1222 COVID-19 vaccine. The sample was peripheral blood, taken 28 days after the second AZD1222 dose. V and J are TRBV5-6 and TRBJ1-3, with TRBD1 as a possible D gene (5 bases). This chain's CDR3 is CASSFLGVNGNTIYF. In DNA form, the CDR3 reads TGTGCCAGCAGCTTCTTAGGGGTAAATGGAAACACCATATATTTT.